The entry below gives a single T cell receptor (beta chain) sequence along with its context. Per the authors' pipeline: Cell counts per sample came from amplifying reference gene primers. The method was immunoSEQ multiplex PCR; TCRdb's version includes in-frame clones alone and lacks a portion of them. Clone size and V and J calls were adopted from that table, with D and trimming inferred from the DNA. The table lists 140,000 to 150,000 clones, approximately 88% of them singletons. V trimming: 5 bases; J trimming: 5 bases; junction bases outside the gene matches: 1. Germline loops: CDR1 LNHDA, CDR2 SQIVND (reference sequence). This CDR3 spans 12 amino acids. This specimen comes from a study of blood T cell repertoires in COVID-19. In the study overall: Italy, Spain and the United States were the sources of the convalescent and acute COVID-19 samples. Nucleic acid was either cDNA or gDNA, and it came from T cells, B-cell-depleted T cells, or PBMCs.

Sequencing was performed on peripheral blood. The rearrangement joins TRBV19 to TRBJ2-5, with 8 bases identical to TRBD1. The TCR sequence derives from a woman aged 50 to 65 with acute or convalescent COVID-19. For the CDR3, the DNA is TGTGCCAGTAGTCGACAGGGGGAGACCCAGTACTTC. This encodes CASSRQGETQYF.